These 20 T cell receptor beta chains were sequenced from one sample in a study of blood T cell repertoires in COVID-19. Data came from immunoSEQ multiplex PCR; TCRdb stores just in-frame clones and leaves some out. The table has hundreds of thousands of clones, approximately 80% seen once; the top ten hold 6.5% to 8.5%. Sequencing was performed on peripheral blood. The receptor source for this set is a woman older than 75 with COVID-19, enrolled during active disease.

The rearrangement links TRBV5-1 to TRBJ1-2; TRBD1 agrees at 8 bases. J was trimmed by 7 bases and V by 3 bases; bases with no gene match: 8. The germline gives CDR1 SGHRS, CDR2 YFSETQ. The length of the CDR3 is 14 residues. The CDR3 is CASSSETGVTGYTF. In nucleotides, the CDR3 is TGCGCCAGCAGCTCAGAGACAGGGGTAACTGGCTACACCTTC.

The rearrangement joins TRBV6-1 to TRBJ1-3; D call uncertain. Trimming removed 2 bases from V and 2 bases from J, with 7 bases in between. This CDR3 comprises 14 residues. Germline CDR1 is MNHNS and CDR2 is SASEGT. The CDR3 DNA is TGTGCCAGCAGTGAACTCCAGGCTGGAAACACCATATATTTT. Protein product: CASSELQAGNTIYF.

The chain uses TRBV12-5 and TRBJ1-3; D may be TRBD1 (5 bases). This CDR3 has 15 amino acids. V lost 1 base to trimming and J lost 0 bases, with 7 bases between them. Looked up from germline, CDR1 is LGHNT and CDR2 is FRNRAP. The CDR3 protein is CASGLGQPSGNTIYF. DNA for the CDR3: TGTGCTAGTGGTTTGGGACAGCCCTCTGGAAACACCATATATTTT.

V gene TRBV30 combines with J gene TRBJ1-5; no clear D gene. Germline values: CDR1 GTSNPN, CDR2 SVGIG (reference sequence). The CDR3 is 13 residues long. Trimming removed 0 bases from V and 5 bases from J, with 8 bases in between. CDR3 sequence reads: CAWSVMGYQPQHF. The CDR3 DNA reads TGTGCCTGGAGTGTAATGGGCTATCAGCCCCAGCATTTT.

The sample holds one count of this clone. The V and J genes are TRBV7-2 and TRBJ2-5, with 7 bases that match TRBD2. CDR1 is SGHTA and CDR2 is FQGNSA in the germline V gene. The length of the CDR3 is 14 residues. V lost 7 bases to trimming and J lost 4 bases; unmatched junction nucleotides: 9. CDR3: CASTSRAGRETQYF. For the CDR3, the DNA is TGTGCCAGCACCTCCCGAGCGGGGAGAGAGACCCAGTACTTC.

This clone was detected many times. This chain links TRBV15 with TRBJ1-2; D is unresolved. Trimming removed 1 base from V and 8 bases from J, with 5 bases in between. In germline, CDR1 is LNHNV, CDR2 YYDKDF (reference sequence). CDR3 length equals 11 residues. CDR3 amino acids: CATSRAGGYTF. The CDR3 nucleotides are TGTGCCACCAGCAGAGCGGGGGGCTACACCTTC. Full variable domain (missing parts from reference TRBV15 and TRBJ1-2): DAMVIQNPRYQVTQFGKPVTLSCSQTLNHNVMYWYQQKSSQAPKLLFHYYDKDFNNEADTPDNFQSRRPNTSFCFLDIRSPGLGDTAMYLCATSRAGGYTFGSGTRLTVV.

The chain is built from TRBV7-8 and TRBJ2-5; TRBD2 aligns across 7 bases. Trimming took 2 bases from V and 2 from J; bases not matched to a gene: 5. This CDR3 comprises 15 residues. In germline, CDR1 is SGHVS, CDR2 FQNEAQ. DNA of the CDR3: TGTGCCAGCAGCTTATTACCGGGACTACAAGAGACCCAGTACTTC. Amino acids: CASSLLPGLQETQYF.

The J gene is TRBJ2-2, the V gene TRBV9; TRBD2 matches at 8 bases. The CDR3 is 16 residues long. CDR1 is SGDLS and CDR2 is YYNGEE in the germline V gene. V shed 1 base and J 1 base; nucleotides not matched to a gene: 3. DNA for the CDR3: TGTGCCAGCAGCGTATTTCTAGCGGGGAACACCGGGGAGCTGTTTTTT. Translating it yields CASSVFLAGNTGELFF.

V is TRBV5-1 and J is TRBJ1-6; 7 nucleotides line up with TRBD1. Germline values: CDR1 SGHRS, CDR2 YFSETQ. The junction had 14 bases not matched to a gene; V was cut back by 3 bases and J by 11 bases. The CDR3 extends over 16 amino acids. This chain's CDR3 is CASSSGTATAWAPLHF. The CDR3 DNA follows: TGCGCCAGCAGCTCCGGGACAGCCACTGCGTGGGCACCCCTCCACTTT.

The chain employs TRBV27 and TRBJ1-6; possibly TRBD1 for D (6 bases). Germline V lookup: CDR1 MNHEY, CDR2 SMNVEV (reference sequence). This CDR3 is built from 15 residues. Between the trimmed V and J ends, which lost 3 bases and 6 bases, there was a span of 12 bases. The CDR3 coding sequence is TGTGCCAGCAGTTTCAGGGGAGCGAGTAATTCACCCCTCCACTTT. Its translation is CASSFRGASNSPLHF.

The V gene is TRBV9, the J gene TRBJ2-3; a possible D gene is TRBD1 (6 bases). V lost 2 bases and J 0 bases, leaving 13 bases between the germline ends. The CDR3 is 16 residues long. The germline gives CDR1 SGDLS, CDR2 YYNGEE. For the CDR3, the DNA is TGTGCCAGCAGCGTCAGAGGGACACCCAGCACAGATACGCAGTATTTT. It is translated as CASSVRGTPSTDTQYF.

This clone was counted a single time. The chain joins TRBV2 to TRBJ2-3; 8 bases match TRBD1. V was pared by 3 bases and J by 3 bases, with 8 bases of the junction left unmatched. The germline V gene encodes CDR1 SNHLY and CDR2 FYNNEI. This CDR3 region has 16 residues. The DNA of the CDR3 is TGTGCCAGCAGTGATTTGACAGGGGCATGGACAGATACGCAGTATTTT. Its translation: CASSDLTGAWTDTQYF.

The CDR3 spells CASSIQGETDTQYF. The CDR3 region has the DNA TGTGCCAGCAGTATACAGGGGGAAACAGATACGCAGTATTTT. V is TRBV6-5 and J is TRBJ2-3, with 8 bases lining up with TRBD1. The J segment lost 3 bases and the V segment lost 5 bases, leaving 4 bases of the junction unmatched. The CDR3 totals 14 residues. Germline CDR1 MNHEY, CDR2 SVGAGI.

The V gene is TRBV2, the J gene TRBJ2-1, with 9 bases lining up with TRBD1. The CDR3 spans 15 residues. Per the germline V gene, CDR1 is SNHLY and CDR2 is FYNNEI. Trimming cost V 6 bases and J 0 bases; bases outside gene matches: 3. The CDR3 nucleotides are TGTGCCAGCAGGGGACAGGGAAGCTCCTACAATGAGCAGTTCTTC. Translating gives CASRGQGSSYNEQFF.

The V and J genes are TRBV30 and TRBJ1-5; 12 nucleotides line up with TRBD1. V lost 4 bases to trimming and J lost 3 bases; unmatched junction nucleotides: 4. The CDR3 covers 15 residues. Germline V gene lookup returns CDR1 GTSNPN and CDR2 SVGIG (reference sequence). The DNA for the CDR3 is TGTGCCTGGACCCGGGACAGGGGGCTCAATCAGCCCCAGCATTTT. Its translation is CAWTRDRGLNQPQHF.

This clone came up a few times. CDR3 loop: CSVEGPGAGGYTF. CDR3 DNA sequence: TGCAGCGTTGAAGGCCCAGGGGCTGGTGGCTACACCTTC. The chain joins TRBV29-1 to TRBJ1-2; possible D gene TRBD1, 6 bases. The CDR3 sequence is 13 residues long. V gave up 1 base and J gave up 7 bases, with 13 bases separating them. Germline V CDR1 and CDR2: SQVTM, ANQGSEA.

This clone has only a few counts. The V gene is TRBV30, the J gene TRBJ1-1; no firm D call. The CDR3 totals 11 residues. In germline, CDR1 is GTSNPN, CDR2 SVGIG (reference sequence). Trimming took 2 bases from V and 9 from J, leaving 10 bases between them. The CDR3 loop reads CAWSSQQKAFF. CDR3 coding DNA: TGTGCCTGGAGTTCACAACAGAAAGCTTTCTTT.

This sequence joins TRBV2 and TRBJ1-2, with a weak D call TRBD1 (5 bases). Germline CDR1 SNHLY, CDR2 FYNNEI. Between the trimmed V and J ends, which lost 6 bases and 3 bases, there was a span of 17 bases. This CDR3 contains 15 residues. In DNA form, the CDR3 reads TGTGCCAGCAGGACATCGACAGCGGGCGACTATGGCTACACCTTC. Translated, it gives CASRTSTAGDYGYTF.

This chain uses TRBV10-2 with TRBJ2-7; 8 bases fit TRBD1. J lost 2 bases, V lost 3 bases, and 6 bases had no gene match. CDR1 and CDR2 (germline): WSHSY, SAAADI. The CDR3 runs to 15 residues. CDR3 in DNA: TGCGCCAGCAGTGAACAGGGGGATTTAGCCTACGAGCAGTACTTC. This gives the protein CASSEQGDLAYEQYF.

The table lists this clone with a count of one. The rearrangement links TRBV29-1 to TRBJ1-6, with D unresolved. This CDR3 is 13 amino acids long. Germline CDR1 reads SQVTM; CDR2 reads ANQGSEA. V was cut by 6 bases and J by 7 bases, with 13 bases left in between. CDR3 sequence (DNA): TGCAGCGTCCAGGACGGGAGGAATTCACCCCTCCACTTT. The encoded protein is CSVQDGRNSPLHF. The full variable domain, rest sourced from reference TRBV29-1 and TRBJ1-6, is SAVISQKPSRDICQRGTSLTIQCQVDSQVTMMFWYRQQPGQSLTLIATANQGSEATYESGFVIDKFPISRPNLTFSTLTVSNMSPEDSSIYLCSVQDGRNSPLHFGNGTRLTVT.